Described below is a single TCR beta chain sequence and its context. Deletions cut 3 bases from V and 11 bases from J, with 20 bases between. This CDR3 region has 15 residues. Per germline, CDR1 SEHNR and CDR2 FQNEAQ (reference sequence). The data derive from a study of CD8+CD57+ T cells in acquired aplastic anemia. An expansion of CD8+CD57+ cells by flow cytometry had been shown in patients chosen for sequencing. The study profiled TCR beta VDJ and CDR3 using genomic DNA as template. In TCRdb, the reads were re-called with MiXCR into one record per CDR3 protein. The data show around 430,000 distinct CDR3 sequences, approximately 32% seen once.

The clonotype originates from a human donor with aplastic anemia. The chain has TRBV7-9 and TRBJ2-1, with a weak D call TRBD2 (6 bases). Sequences were obtained from sorted CD4+, CD8+, or CD8+CD57+ T cells (not recorded which) from PBMCs. The chain's CDR3 is CASSLGGLAQTQQFF. As DNA, the CDR3 is TGTGCCAGCAGCTTGGGGGGACTGGCGCAGACTCAGCAGTTCTTC.